The 8 T cell receptor beta chains given below trace back to one sample, sequenced in a study of blood T cells in healthy people across ages. It was with a sample-barcoded 5' primer and a J-beta primer mix that a second PCR of roughly 7 to 12 cycles was run. TCRdb passed the 5' RACE reads through MiXCR, listing each CDR3 protein once. The sample holds hundreds of thousands of distinct CDR3 sequences, around half seen once. The sequencing sample was made of blood. All receptors derive from a woman aged 55-70 years in good health.

The J gene is TRBJ2-2, the V gene TRBV6-1; D unresolved. Trimming cost V 7 bases and J 0 bases, with 12 bases left between them. Germline CDR1 MNHNS, CDR2 SASEGT. The CDR3 runs 15 residues. CDR3 loop: CASNAKQTNTGELFF. DNA for the CDR3: TGTGCCAGCAACGCGAAACAGACGAACACCGGGGAGCTGTTTTTT.

The rearrangement links TRBV10-3 to TRBJ1-5, with TRBD1 matching 8 bases. The V and J ends lost 6 bases and 2 bases, in that order; junction bases with no gene match: 6. This CDR3 is 15 amino acids long. In germline, CDR1 is ENHRY, CDR2 SYGVKD. The CDR3 loop reads CAISPDRGGNQPQHF. The CDR3 nucleotides are TGTGCCATCAGCCCCGACAGGGGTGGCAATCAGCCCCAGCATTTT.

This chain joins TRBV3-1 and TRBJ2-6, with D possibly TRBD1 on 5 matching bases. This CDR3 comprises 19 residues. The ends were cut back, 1 base at V and 2 bases at J, with 18 bases in the middle. Germline CDR1 is LGHDT and CDR2 is YNNKEL (reference sequence). CDR3 sequence: CASSQAWNSGNPGANVLTF. In nucleotides, the CDR3 is TGTGCCAGCAGCCAAGCCTGGAATTCAGGGAACCCTGGGGCCAACGTCCTGACTTTC.

This clonotype has a handful of counts. J is TRBJ2-5 and V is TRBV6-6; tentatively, D is TRBD2 (6 bases). The CDR3 has 15 amino acids. Per germline, CDR1 MNHNY and CDR2 SVGAGI (reference sequence). The germline V and J ends were trimmed by 2 bases and 0 bases, with 10 bases remaining between them. CDR3 coding DNA: TGTGCCAGCAGTTACGGCCGGGACTACCAAGAGACCCAGTACTTC. This gives the protein CASSYGRDYQETQYF.

This clonotype was detected a few times. Being one base from a much bigger clone, this may be a read error. The rearrangement links TRBV4-2 to TRBJ2-5, with D tentatively TRBD2 (5 bases). The J call is doubtful: the DNA matches TRBJ2-7 better. CDR1 is LGHNA, CDR2 YNFKEQ, per germline. CDR3 size: 14 residues. The CDR3: CASSQRAEMYEQYF. As DNA, the CDR3 is TGTGCCAGCAGCCAGAGAGCGGAGATGTACGAGCAGTACTTC.

This clonotype was observed a handful of times. The chain links TRBV29-1 to TRBJ2-5, with TRBD1 matching over 10 bases. Germline values: CDR1 SQVTM, CDR2 ANQGSEA. The length of the CDR3 is 14 residues. CDR3 sequence (DNA): TGCACCTGTTTGACAGGGGGCGCGTCAGAGACCCAGTACTTC. It translates to CTCLTGGASETQYF.

This clonotype has just one count. The genes are TRBV7-6 and TRBJ2-7; no firm D call. CDR3 length: 15 residues. CDR1 is SGHVS, CDR2 FNYEAQ, per germline. V was shortened by 1 base and J by 2 bases, with 12 bases between the two germline ends. CDR3: CASSLEGLPTYEQYF. The DNA of the CDR3 is TGTGCCAGCAGCTTAGAGGGTCTACCCACCTACGAGCAGTACTTC.

This clonotype showed up just a few times. The chain has TRBV6-5 and TRBJ2-7, with a tentative D call TRBD1 (5 bases). Deletions cut 2 bases from V and 0 bases from J, with 11 bases between. The CDR3 is made up of 15 amino acids. Germline assignment: CDR1 MNHEY and CDR2 SVGAGI. In DNA form, the CDR3 reads TGTGCCAGCAGTTACACCCGACAGTCCTCCTACGAGCAGTACTTC. Protein sequence: CASSYTRQSSYEQYF.